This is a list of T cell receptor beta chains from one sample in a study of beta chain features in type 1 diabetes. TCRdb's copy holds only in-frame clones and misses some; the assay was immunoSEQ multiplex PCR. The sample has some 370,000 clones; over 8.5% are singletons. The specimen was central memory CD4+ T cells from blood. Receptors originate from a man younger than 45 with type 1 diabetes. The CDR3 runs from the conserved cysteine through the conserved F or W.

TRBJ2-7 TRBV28 CASSRIRDVYYEQYF
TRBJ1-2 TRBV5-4 CASSFDRGEGYTF
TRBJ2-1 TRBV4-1 CASSRTGTSNNEQFF
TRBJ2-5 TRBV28 CASRGQGPETQYF
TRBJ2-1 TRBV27 CASRQDRDEQFF
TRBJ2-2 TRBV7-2 CASGGLAGGWGELFF
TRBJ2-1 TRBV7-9 CASSLIAGVYNEQFF
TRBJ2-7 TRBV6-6 CASCAGTGSYEQYF
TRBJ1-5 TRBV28 CASSLLKLGTLQRQPQHF
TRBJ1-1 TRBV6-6 CASSYVVWNTEAFF
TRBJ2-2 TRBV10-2 CASSVLRHAVYTGELFF
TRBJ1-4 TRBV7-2 CASSLGTGVDEKLFF
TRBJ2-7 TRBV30 CAWTRRGGDEQYF
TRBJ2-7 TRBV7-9 CASSLMGVRDEQYF
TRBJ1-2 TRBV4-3 CASSQETVNYGYTF
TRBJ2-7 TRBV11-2 CASSPRAVGYEQYF
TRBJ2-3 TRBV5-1 CASRMGGRGTDTQYF
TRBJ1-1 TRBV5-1 CASSSARRTRNTEAFF
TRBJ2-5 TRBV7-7 CASSPSGQGGETQYF
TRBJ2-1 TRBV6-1 CASRGGSSYNEQFF
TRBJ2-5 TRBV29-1 CSTGRESSGETQYF
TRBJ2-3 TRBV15 CATSRGPSTDTQYF
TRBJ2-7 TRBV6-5 CASRPGRRYEQYF
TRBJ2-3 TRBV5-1 CASSPGPGGMDTQYF
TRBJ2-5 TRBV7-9 CASSLDGNQETQYF
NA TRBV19 CASSRLWGSYEQYF
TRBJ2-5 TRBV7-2 CASRQRGSETQYF
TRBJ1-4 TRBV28 CASSSPTGNEKLFF
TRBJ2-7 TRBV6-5 CASSRTPEEQYF
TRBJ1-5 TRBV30 CAWSDSAGNQPQHF
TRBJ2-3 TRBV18 CASSPFGPGGSTDTQYF